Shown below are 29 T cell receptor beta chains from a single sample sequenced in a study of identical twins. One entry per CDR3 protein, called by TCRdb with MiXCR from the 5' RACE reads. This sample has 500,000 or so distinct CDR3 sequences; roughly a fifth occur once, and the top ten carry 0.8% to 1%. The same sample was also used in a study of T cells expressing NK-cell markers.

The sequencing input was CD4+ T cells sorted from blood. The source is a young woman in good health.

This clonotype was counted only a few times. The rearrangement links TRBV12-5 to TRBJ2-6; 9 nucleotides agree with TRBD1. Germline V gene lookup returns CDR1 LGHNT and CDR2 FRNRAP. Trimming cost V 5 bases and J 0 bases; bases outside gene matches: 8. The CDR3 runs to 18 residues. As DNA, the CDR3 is TGTGCTAGTGGTCTCGGACAGGGGTTCCCCTCTGGGGCCAACGTCCTGACTTTC. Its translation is CASGLGQGFPSGANVLTF.

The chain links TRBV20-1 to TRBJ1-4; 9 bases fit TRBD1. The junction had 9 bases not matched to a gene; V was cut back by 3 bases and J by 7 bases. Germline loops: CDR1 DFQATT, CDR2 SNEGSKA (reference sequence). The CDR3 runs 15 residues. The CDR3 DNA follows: TGCAGTGCTAGTTTCGGGACAGGGCAAGGTGAAAAACTGTTTTTT. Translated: CSASFGTGQGEKLFF.

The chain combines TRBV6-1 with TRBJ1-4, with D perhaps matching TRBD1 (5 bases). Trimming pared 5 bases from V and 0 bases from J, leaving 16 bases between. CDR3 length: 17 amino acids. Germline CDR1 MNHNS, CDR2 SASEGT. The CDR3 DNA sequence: TGTGCCAGCAGTCGTGGGACGCGTCCGGCAACTAATGAAAAACTGTTTTTT. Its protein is CASSRGTRPATNEKLFF.

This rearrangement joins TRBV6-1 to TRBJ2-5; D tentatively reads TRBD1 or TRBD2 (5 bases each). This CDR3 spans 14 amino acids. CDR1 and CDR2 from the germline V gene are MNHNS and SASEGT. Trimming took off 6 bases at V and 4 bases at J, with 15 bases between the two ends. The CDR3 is CASREQDWGETQYF. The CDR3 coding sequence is TGTGCCAGCAGGGAACAGGACTGGGGAGAGACCCAGTACTTC.

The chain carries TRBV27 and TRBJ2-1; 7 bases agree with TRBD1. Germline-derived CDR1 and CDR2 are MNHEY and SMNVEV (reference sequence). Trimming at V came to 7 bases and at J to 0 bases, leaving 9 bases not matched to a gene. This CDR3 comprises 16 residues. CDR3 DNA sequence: TGTGCCAGCAACCCTTACAGGGGAAGCTCCTACAATGAGCAGTTCTTC. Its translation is CASNPYRGSSYNEQFF.

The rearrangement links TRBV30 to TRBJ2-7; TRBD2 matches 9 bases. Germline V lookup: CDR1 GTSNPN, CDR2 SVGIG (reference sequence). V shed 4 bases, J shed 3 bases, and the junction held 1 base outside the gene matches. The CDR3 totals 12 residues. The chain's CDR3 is CAWTSGVYEQYF. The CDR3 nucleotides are TGTGCCTGGACTAGCGGGGTCTACGAGCAGTACTTC.

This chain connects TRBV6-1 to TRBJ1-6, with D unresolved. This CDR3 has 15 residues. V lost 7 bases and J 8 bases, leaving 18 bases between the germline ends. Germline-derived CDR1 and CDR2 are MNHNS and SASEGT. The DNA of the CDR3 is TGTGCCAGCACCCTGAGAGGGTCGGTTGATTCACCCCTCCACTTT. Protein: CASTLRGSVDSPLHF.

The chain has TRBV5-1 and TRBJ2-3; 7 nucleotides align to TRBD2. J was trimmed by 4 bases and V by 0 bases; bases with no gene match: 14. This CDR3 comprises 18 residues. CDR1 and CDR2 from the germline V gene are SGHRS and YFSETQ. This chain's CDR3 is CASSLGSLTGGLADTQYF. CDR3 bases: TGCGCCAGCAGCTTGGGGTCCTTGACGGGAGGATTGGCAGATACGCAGTATTTT.

The CDR3 DNA reads TGCGCCAGCAGCTTGTACCAGGGTGTCAACGAGCAGTACTTC. Its translation is CASSLYQGVNEQYF. The chain employs TRBV5-1 and TRBJ2-7, with D perhaps matching TRBD1 (5 bases). CDR1 and CDR2 (germline): SGHRS, YFSETQ. Trimming removed 1 base from V and 5 bases from J, with 13 bases in between. The CDR3 covers 14 residues.

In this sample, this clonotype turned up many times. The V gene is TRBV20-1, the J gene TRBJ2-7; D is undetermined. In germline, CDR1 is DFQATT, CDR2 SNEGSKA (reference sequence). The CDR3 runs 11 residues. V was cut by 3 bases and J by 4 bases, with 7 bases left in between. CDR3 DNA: TGCAGTGCTAGTCCGGGTTACGAGCAGTACTTC. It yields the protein CSASPGYEQYF.

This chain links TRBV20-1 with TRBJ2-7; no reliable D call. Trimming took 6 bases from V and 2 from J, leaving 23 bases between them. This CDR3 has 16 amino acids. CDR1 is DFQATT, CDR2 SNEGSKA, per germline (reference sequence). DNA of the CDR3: TGCAGTGCCCAAGCGACCGCCGCCTGGACGGCCTACGAGCAGTACTTC. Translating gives CSAQATAAWTAYEQYF.

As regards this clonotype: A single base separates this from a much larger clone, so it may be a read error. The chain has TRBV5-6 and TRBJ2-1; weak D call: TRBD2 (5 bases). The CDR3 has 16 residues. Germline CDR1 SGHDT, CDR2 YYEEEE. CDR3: CASRLAKRSSYNEQFF. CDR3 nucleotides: TGTGCCAGCAGATTGGCCAAGCGGAGCTCCTACAATGAGCAGTTCTTC.

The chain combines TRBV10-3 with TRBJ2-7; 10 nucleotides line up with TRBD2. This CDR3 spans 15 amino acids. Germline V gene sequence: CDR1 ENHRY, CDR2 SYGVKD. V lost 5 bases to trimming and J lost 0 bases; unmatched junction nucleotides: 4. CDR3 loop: CAISLAGGDSYEQYF. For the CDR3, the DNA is TGTGCCATCAGTTTAGCGGGGGGCGACTCCTACGAGCAGTACTTC.

The CDR3 is CSVGAGTSYNEQFF. The CDR3 DNA follows: TGCAGCGTGGGGGCGGGTACCTCCTACAATGAGCAGTTCTTC. The rearrangement joins TRBV29-1 to TRBJ2-1, with D possibly matching TRBD1 (6 bases). The CDR3 spans 14 residues. Germline CDR1 is SQVTM and CDR2 is ANQGSEA. Trimming left V 6 bases short and J 0 bases short, with 12 bases between.

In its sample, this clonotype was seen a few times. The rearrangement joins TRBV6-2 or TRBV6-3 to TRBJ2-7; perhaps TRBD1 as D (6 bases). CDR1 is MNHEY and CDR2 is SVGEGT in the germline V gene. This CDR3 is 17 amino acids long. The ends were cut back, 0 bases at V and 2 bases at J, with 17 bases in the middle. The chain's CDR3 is CASSYSRGNRIPYEQYF. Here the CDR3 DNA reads TGTGCCAGCAGTTACTCGAGGGGGAACAGGATACCCTACGAGCAGTACTTC.

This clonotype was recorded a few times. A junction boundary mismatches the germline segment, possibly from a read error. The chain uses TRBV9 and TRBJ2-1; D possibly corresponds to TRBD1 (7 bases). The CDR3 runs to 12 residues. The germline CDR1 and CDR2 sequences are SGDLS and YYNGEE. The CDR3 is CASSVSEGAGVF. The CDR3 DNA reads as TGTGCCAGCAGCGTATCGGAGGGGGCAGGGGTCTTC. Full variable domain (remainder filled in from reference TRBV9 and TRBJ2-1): DSGVTQTPKHLITATGQRVTLRCSPRSGDLSVYWYQQSLDQGLQFLIQYYNGEERAKGNILERFSAQQFPDLHSELNLSSLELGDSALYFCASSVSEGAGVFGPGTRLTVL.

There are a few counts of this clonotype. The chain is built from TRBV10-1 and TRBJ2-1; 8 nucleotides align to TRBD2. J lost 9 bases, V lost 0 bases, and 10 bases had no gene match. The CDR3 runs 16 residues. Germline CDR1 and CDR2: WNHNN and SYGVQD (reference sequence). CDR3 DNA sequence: TGCGCCAGCAGTGAGTCGTATAGGACTAGCCGTAGTGAGCAGTTCTTC. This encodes CASSESYRTSRSEQFF.

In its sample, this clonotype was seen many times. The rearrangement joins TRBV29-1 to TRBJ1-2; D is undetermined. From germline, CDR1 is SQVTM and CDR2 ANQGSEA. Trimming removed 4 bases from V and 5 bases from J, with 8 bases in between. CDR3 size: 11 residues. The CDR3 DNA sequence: TGCAGCGTTGTTTACCGGTATGGCTACACCTTC. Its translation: CSVVYRYGYTF.

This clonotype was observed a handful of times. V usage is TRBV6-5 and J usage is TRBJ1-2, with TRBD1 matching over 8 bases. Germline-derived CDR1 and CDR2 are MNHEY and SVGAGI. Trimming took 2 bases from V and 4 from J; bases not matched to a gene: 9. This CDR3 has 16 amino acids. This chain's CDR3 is CASSYRRTGSSYGYTF. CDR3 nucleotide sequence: TGTGCCAGCAGTTACCGGAGGACAGGGTCGAGCTATGGCTACACCTTC.

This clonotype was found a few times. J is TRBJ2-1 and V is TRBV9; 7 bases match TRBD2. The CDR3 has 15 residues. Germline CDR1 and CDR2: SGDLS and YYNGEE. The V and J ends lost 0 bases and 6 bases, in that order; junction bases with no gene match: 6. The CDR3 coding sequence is TGTGCCAGCAGCGTAGGGGCGGGAGTGCGCAATGAGCAGTTCTTC. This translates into CASSVGAGVRNEQFF.

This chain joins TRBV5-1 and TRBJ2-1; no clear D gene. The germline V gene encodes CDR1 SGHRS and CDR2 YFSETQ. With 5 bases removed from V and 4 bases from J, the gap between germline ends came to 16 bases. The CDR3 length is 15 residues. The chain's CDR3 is CASSSGRTLYNEQFF. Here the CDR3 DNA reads TGCGCCAGCAGTTCCGGCCGTACTCTTTACAATGAGCAGTTCTTC.

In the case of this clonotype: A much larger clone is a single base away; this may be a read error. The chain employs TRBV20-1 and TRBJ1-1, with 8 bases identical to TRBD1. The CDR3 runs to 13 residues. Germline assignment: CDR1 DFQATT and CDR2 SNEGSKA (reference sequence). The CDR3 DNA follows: TGCAGTGCTAGCGCAGGGGGCCACACTGAAGCTTCCTTT. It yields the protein CSASAGGHTEASF.

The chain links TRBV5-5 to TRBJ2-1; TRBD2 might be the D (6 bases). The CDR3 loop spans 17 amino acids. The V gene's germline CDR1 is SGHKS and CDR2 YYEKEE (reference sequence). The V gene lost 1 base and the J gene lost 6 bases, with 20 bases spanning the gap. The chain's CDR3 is CASSLYQGGIRANEQFF. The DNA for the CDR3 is TGTGCCAGCAGCTTGTACCAGGGCGGGATTAGGGCCAATGAGCAGTTCTTC.

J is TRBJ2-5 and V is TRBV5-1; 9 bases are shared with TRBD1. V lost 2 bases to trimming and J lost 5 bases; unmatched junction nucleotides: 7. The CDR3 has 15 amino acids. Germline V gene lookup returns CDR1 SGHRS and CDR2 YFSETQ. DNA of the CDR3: TGCGCCAGCAGCTTAAAACGGGACAGGGCTGAGACCCAGTACTTC. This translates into CASSLKRDRAETQYF.

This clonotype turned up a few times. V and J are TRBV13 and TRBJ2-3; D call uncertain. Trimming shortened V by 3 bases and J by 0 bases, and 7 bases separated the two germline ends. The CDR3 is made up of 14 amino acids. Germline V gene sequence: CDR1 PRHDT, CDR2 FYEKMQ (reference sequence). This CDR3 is CASSFYQSTDTQYF. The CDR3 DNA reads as TGTGCCAGCAGCTTTTACCAGAGCACAGATACGCAGTATTTT.

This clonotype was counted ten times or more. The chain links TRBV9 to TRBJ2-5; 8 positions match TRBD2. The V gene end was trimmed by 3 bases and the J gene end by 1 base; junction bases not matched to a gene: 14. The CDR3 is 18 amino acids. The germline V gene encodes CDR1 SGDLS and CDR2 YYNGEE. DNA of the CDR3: TGTGCCAGCAGCGCAGCCTCCTTTGGGCTAGCGGGCCAAGAGACCCAGTACTTC. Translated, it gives CASSAASFGLAGQETQYF.

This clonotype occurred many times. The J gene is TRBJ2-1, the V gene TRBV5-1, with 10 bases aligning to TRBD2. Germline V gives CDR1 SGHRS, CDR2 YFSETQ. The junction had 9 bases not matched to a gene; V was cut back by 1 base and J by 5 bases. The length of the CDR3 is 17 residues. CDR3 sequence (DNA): TGCGCCAGCAGCTTGCGGATCTCCCTAGCGGGAGACAATGAGCAGTTCTTC. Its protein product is CASSLRISLAGDNEQFF.

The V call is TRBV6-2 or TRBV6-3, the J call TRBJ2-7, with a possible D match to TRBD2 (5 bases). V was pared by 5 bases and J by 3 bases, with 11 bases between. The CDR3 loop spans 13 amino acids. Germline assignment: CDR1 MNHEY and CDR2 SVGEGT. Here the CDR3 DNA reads TGTGCCAGCAGTCGACTACAGAGCTACGAGCAGTACTTC. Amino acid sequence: CASSRLQSYEQYF.

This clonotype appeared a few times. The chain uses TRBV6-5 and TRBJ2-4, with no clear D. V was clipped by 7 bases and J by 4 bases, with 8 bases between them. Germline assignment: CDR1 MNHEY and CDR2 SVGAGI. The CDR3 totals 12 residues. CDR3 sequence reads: CASTGKKNIQYF. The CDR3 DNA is TGTGCCAGCACAGGAAAAAAAAACATTCAGTACTTC.